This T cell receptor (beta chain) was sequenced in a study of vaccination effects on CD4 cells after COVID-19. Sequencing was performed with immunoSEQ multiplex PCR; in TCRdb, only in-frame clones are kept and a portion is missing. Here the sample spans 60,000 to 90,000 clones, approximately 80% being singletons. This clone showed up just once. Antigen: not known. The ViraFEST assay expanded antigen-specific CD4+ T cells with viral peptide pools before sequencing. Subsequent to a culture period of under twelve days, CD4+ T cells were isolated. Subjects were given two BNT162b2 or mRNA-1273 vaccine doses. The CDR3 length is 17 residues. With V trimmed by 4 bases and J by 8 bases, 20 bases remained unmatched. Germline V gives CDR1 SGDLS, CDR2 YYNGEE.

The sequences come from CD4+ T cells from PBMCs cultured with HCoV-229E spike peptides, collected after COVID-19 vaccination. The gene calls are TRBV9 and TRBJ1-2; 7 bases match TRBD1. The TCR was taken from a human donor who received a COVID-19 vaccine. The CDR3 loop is CASSTRTGGRFSRGYTF. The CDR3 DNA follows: TGTGCCAGCAGCACTCGGACAGGCGGTAGATTCTCGAGGGGCTACACCTTC.